This T cell receptor beta chain was sequenced for a study of T cell responses to AZD1222 COVID-19 vaccine. Study-wide results and caveats: Distributed over spike, vaccine-associated CD4 TCRs predominated at 160-218 and 743-854. Females outnumbered males among donors, who were mostly white British; clonal diversity was possibly underestimated.

In the case of this clone: The target antigen is unknown.

CDR3 length equals 13 residues. The ends were cut back, 2 bases at V and 6 bases at J, with 8 bases in the middle. The germline V gene encodes CDR1 MNHEY and CDR2 SVGAGI. TCRdb keeps only in-frame clones here, not all; method: immunoSEQ multiplex PCR. Found here are roughly 93,000 clones, over 85% of them singletons; the top ten hold about 3%. The rearrangement joins TRBV6-5 to TRBJ1-5, with D hard to call. The receptor was isolated from an adult in good health. This specimen was peripheral blood, taken on day 0 of MenACWY control vaccination. The CDR3 DNA sequence: TGTGCCAGCAGTTACGGCGGAAGTCAGCCCCAGCATTTT. Amino acids: CASSYGGSQPQHF.